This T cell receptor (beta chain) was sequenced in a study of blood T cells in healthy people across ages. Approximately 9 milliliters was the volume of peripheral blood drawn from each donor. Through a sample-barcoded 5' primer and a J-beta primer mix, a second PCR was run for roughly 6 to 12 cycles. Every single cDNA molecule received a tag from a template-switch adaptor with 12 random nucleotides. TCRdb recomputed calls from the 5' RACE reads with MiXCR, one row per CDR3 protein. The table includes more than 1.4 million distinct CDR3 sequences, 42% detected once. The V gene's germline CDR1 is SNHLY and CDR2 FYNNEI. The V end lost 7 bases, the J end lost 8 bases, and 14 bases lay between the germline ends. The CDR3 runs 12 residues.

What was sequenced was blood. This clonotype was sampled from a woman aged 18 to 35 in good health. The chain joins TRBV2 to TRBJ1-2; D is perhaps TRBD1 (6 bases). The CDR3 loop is CASNPQGYGYTF. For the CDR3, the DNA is TGTGCCAGCAATCCTCAGGGGTACGGCTACACCTTC.